What follows are 7 T cell receptor beta chains derived from one specimen sequenced in a study of cytomegalovirus exposure and HLA in healthy donors. Sequencing was performed with immunoSEQ multiplex PCR; in TCRdb, only in-frame clones are kept and a portion is missing. The sample holds 170,000 or so clones; 85% are singletons and the top ten take approximately 15%. Input material: PBMCs. Receptors were obtained from a man between 18 and 35 years old in good health and CMV-seropositive.

The V and J genes are TRBV27 and TRBJ1-5; no firm D call. CDR1 and CDR2 from the germline V gene are MNHEY and SMNVEV (reference sequence). The CDR3 spans 17 residues. V lost 1 base to trimming and J lost 2 bases, with 15 bases between them. The DNA of the CDR3 is TGTGCCAGCAGTTTATATCCGGGTTTCGGTGGCAATCAGCCCCAGCATTTT. Its translation: CASSLYPGFGGNQPQHF.

The chain links TRBV10-2 to TRBJ2-2, with no clear D. Germline-derived CDR1 and CDR2 are WSHSY and SAAADI. The V gene lost 6 bases and the J gene lost 1 base, with 3 bases spanning the gap. The CDR3 contains 12 residues. CDR3 DNA sequence: TGCGCCAGCAGACTGAACACCGGGGAGCTGTTTTTT. Translating it yields CASRLNTGELFF.

The chain is built from TRBV5-6 and TRBJ1-4, with D perhaps TRBD1 (6 bases). The germline V and J ends were trimmed by 4 bases and 7 bases, with 11 bases remaining between them. This CDR3 is 13 amino acids long. Germline V gene sequence: CDR1 SGHDT, CDR2 YYEEEE. The CDR3 spells CASSLSGAEKLFF. In DNA form, the CDR3 reads TGTGCCAGCAGCCTGTCAGGGGCTGAAAAACTGTTTTTT.

V usage is TRBV29-1 and J usage is TRBJ2-1; 10 nucleotides line up with TRBD2. The CDR3 extends over 19 amino acids. The trim removed 2 bases at V and 4 bases at J, leaving 17 bases unmatched. Germline V gene data show CDR1 as SQVTM and CDR2 as ANQGSEA. CDR3 bases: TGCAGCGTTGAACCCGTGGGGCTAGCGGGAGAAATGGGGTACAATGAGCAGTTCTTC. It specifies CSVEPVGLAGEMGYNEQFF.

This chain joins TRBV7-8 and TRBJ2-2, with D perhaps TRBD2 (7 bases). CDR3 size: 15 residues. V lost 5 bases to trimming and J lost 7 bases, with 17 bases between them. CDR1 SGHVS and CDR2 FQNEAQ come from the germline V gene. The CDR3 protein is CASSSTWGGHGELFF. In DNA form, the CDR3 reads TGTGCCAGCAGCAGCACCTGGGGGGGACACGGGGAGCTGTTTTTT.

A remark on this clone: At one end, the junction sequence differs from germline, possibly due to a read error. The rearrangement uses TRBV6-5 and TRBJ2-1, with D tentatively TRBD1 (6 bases). Germline V gives CDR1 MNHEY, CDR2 SVGAGI. The CDR3 is 13 residues long. CDR3 loop: CGAGTSLYNEQFF. The CDR3 DNA is TGCGGGGCCGGGACAAGCCTATACAATGAGCAGTTCTTC.

This rearrangement joins TRBV10-2 to TRBJ1-1; D gene ambiguous. The V gene lost 3 bases and the J gene lost 1 base, with 18 bases spanning the gap. The CDR3 covers 17 residues. Germline V gene sequence: CDR1 WSHSY, CDR2 SAAADI. CDR3: CASSESRQRVPNTEAFF. CDR3 nucleotide sequence: TGCGCCAGCAGTGAATCGCGGCAGCGAGTTCCGAACACTGAAGCTTTCTTT.